The TCR beta chain described here comes from a study of identical twins. General observations from the study: Because invariant MAIT and iNKT cells could be present, zero-insertion analyses could be partly confounded. Out-of-frame alpha sequences that twins shared showed excess low generation probability.

As for this clonotype: Its cognate antigen is unknown.

The trim removed 7 bases at V and 3 bases at J, leaving 8 bases unmatched. This CDR3 spans 14 amino acids. The germline CDR1 and CDR2 sequences are SGHRS and YFSETQ. Template switching added a universal primer site; cDNA carried unique molecular identifiers. TCRdb ran MiXCR on the 5' RACE reads and lists one entry per CDR3 protein. This sample carries 460,000 or so distinct CDR3 sequences, more than 13% of them seen once, and the ten largest clones take around 0.57%. These data are also associated with another study on yellow fever vaccine responses in identical twins.

The receptor's source is a young woman in good health. The sequenced sample was CD4+ T cells sorted from blood. V is TRBV5-1 and J is TRBJ2-5; 8 positions agree with TRBD1. CDR3 in amino acids: CASSSGGAEETQYF. The CDR3 DNA is TGCGCCAGCTCGTCAGGGGGCGCAGAAGAGACCCAGTACTTC.